This entry lists 5 T cell receptor beta chains sequenced from one sample in a study of T cells in Graves' hyperthyroidism and ophthalmopathy. Authors of the study amplified TCR beta CDR3 regions from RNA transcripts. HTBI primers were the set used in a first-round RT-PCR of the TCR CDR3. TCRdb re-called the multiplex PCR reads through MiXCR, storing one row per CDR3 protein. The table lists 500,000 to 800,000 distinct CDR3 sequences, approximately 14% of them singletons. The sequenced sample consisted of blood. Receptors were obtained from a woman aged 45-60 years with Graves' ophthalmopathy.

This clonotype came up a few times. The chain combines TRBV7-2 with TRBJ1-1; D not resolved. Germline V CDR1 and CDR2: SGHTA, FQGNSA. V was clipped by 5 bases and J by 2 bases, with 6 bases between them. There are 12 residues in the CDR3. CDR3 sequence: CASSQINTEAFF. The CDR3 DNA reads as TGTGCCAGCAGCCAGATAAACACTGAAGCTTTCTTT.

The chain employs TRBV20-1 and TRBJ2-7, with 10 bases lining up with TRBD2. The CDR3 extends over 17 amino acids. From germline, CDR1 is DFQATT and CDR2 SNEGSKA (reference sequence). The ends lost 1 base at V and 2 bases at J; junction bases unmatched: 11. The CDR3 loop is CSARALVAGGITYEQYF. The CDR3 nucleotides read TGCAGTGCTAGAGCGTTGGTAGCGGGAGGTATAACCTACGAGCAGTACTTC.

This clonotype was detected ten times or more. The rearrangement uses TRBV7-9 and TRBJ1-1; the D gene is possibly TRBD1 (6 bases). With 3 bases removed from V and 10 bases from J, the gap between germline ends came to 18 bases. Germline CDR1 is SEHNR and CDR2 is FQNEAQ (reference sequence). CDR3 length: 14 residues. The CDR3 loop reads CASSLRDFSRGAFF. The CDR3 DNA reads as TGTGCCAGCAGCTTGAGGGATTTCAGCAGGGGAGCTTTCTTT.

This sequence joins TRBV19 and TRBJ2-5; maybe TRBD1 (6 bases). The CDR3 consists of 14 residues. Trimming removed 6 bases from V and 1 base from J, with 12 bases in between. The germline gives CDR1 LNHDA, CDR2 SQIVND (reference sequence). The CDR3 sequence is CASRLQGTQETQYF. As DNA, the CDR3 is TGTGCCAGTAGACTACAGGGAACCCAAGAGACCCAGTACTTC.

This clonotype occurred many times. This chain joins TRBV28 and TRBJ1-1, with 9 bases lining up with TRBD1. This CDR3 is built from 13 residues. V lost 7 bases, J lost 10 bases, and 10 bases stayed unmatched. Germline assignment: CDR1 MDHEN and CDR2 SYDVKM. DNA of the CDR3: TGTGCCAGCACCGGGACAGGGACTTATGGAGCTTTCTTT. This translates into CASTGTGTYGAFF. The full variable domain, completed using reference TRBV28 and TRBJ1-1, is DVKVTQSSRYLVKRTGEKVFLECVQDMDHENMFWYRQDPGLGLRLIYFSYDVKMKEKGDIPEGYSVSREKKERFSLILESASTNQTSMYLCASTGTGTYGAFFGQGTRLTVV.